The sequence of this TCR beta chain was determined in a study of cytomegalovirus exposure and HLA in healthy donors. The study, taken as a whole, reports: It was 164 TCR beta chains that were listed as cytomegalovirus-associated. Later on, an analysis tied 15,000 to 20,000 TCR beta sequences to HLA alleles at 0.05 false discovery rate.

The count of this clone is one. Its antigen is not identified. Primers for the PCR totalled 60 Vbeta and 13 Jbeta. Clones were sequenced by immunoSEQ multiplex PCR, and TCRdb holds only the in-frame ones, with some missing. This table has around 200,000 clones, 70% to 85% appearing once. The germline gives CDR1 SGHTS, CDR2 YDEGEE. CDR3 size: 14 residues. The ends were cut back, 4 bases at V and 0 bases at J, with 9 bases in the middle. The receptor was derived from a woman younger than 45 in good health and CMV-seropositive. Sequences were obtained from PBMCs. The chain joins TRBV5-8 to TRBJ2-3; D remains unclear. CDR3 nucleotide sequence: TGTGCCAGCAGCCCGCTGGCCAGCACAGATACGCAGTATTTT. Translating gives CASSPLASTDTQYF.